This TCR beta chain was sequenced for a study of CD8 T cells in ankylosing spondylitis (dated by TCRdb to the late 2010s). Regarding the study in general: The study set out to find disease-linked TCR variants by profiling T cell receptor beta repertoires in ankylosing spondylitis patients and healthy donors. The full study cohort was made up of about 25 ankylosing spondylitis patients and 95 to 130 healthy donors. Peripheral blood samples were taken, and synovial fluid was additionally collected from ankylosing spondylitis patients.

The sequencer was an Illumina HiSeq 2500. Quantitative 5'-RACE with molecular barcodes was the method used to prepare the TCR beta libraries. As for how the authors treated the data: To identify disease-linked TCR variants, a new computational method was used, one built on a probabilistic model of VDJ rearrangement. TCRdb trimmed the raw reads at Q25, called clones with MiXCR and kept productive beta chains. Rows with a matching CDR3 protein are joined into one entry that keeps the most common DNA and genes. These V and J calls originate from TCRdb's pipeline instead of the authors' own analysis. In all, the sample holds around 770,000 distinct CDR3 sequences, and approximately 12% of those were seen once. The ten largest clones take up 0.51% of the sample. What the study reported, not specific to this receptor: A TCR beta motif of several highly homologous amino acid variants appeared characteristic of blood from ankylosing spondylitis patients. The disease-linked clones had a CD8+ phenotype and were found at relatively low frequencies in peripheral blood. Some TCR beta motif variants had previously been reported in synovial fluid and blood of reactive arthritis patients, which suggested common disease-initiation mechanisms. According to the report, matched synovial fluid samples from ankylosing spondylitis patients were significantly enriched for the disease-linked clones.

Regarding this clonotype: The target of this receptor is not known. The record has no base qualities; no much larger clone is one base away.

The CDR3 contains 15 residues, cysteine and phenylalanine counted. Just CDR3 DNA is preserved here, 45 bases in frame from base 1. V lost 10 bases and J lost 2 bases; the stretch between them is 19 bases long. CDR1 LNHDA and CDR2 SQIVND were looked up in the germline V gene (reference sequence). Source material: blood, either unsorted or a sorted T cell fraction (not recorded which). This sequence originates from a male donor with ankylosing spondylitis. The rearrangement combines TRBV19 with TRBJ2-3, with no D gene named confidently. The DNA reads as follows: TGTGCCACTCAAGGTCCCCGACTCTACACAGATACGCAGTATTTT. Translated, this is CATQGPRLYTDTQYF.